The following is a TCR beta chain sequence with its context. Antigen unknown. Produced via immunoSEQ multiplex PCR; TCRdb's table is partial and in-frame only. The table lists 70,000 to 90,000 clones, about 88% of them singletons. With 4 bases clipped from V and 0 bases from J, the junction kept 2 bases outside the gene matches. CDR1 is KGHSH, CDR2 LQKENI, per germline. This CDR3 contains 15 residues. The data were taken from a study of OX40 agonist ivuxolimab in advanced cancers. The overall study: Every 2 weeks, patients got intravenous ivuxolimab at one of six dose levels (0.01-10 mg/kg).

Study-wide findings and caveats: More expanded clones were found, on average, in CD8+ than in CD4+ T cells. The CD4+ and CD8+ T cells in the blood had expanded clonally by week 6 at 0.1 to 3.0 mg/kg.

The V and J genes are TRBV18 and TRBJ2-5, with TRBD1 matching over 10 bases. Sequenced material: CD4+ or CD8+ T cells sorted from blood, taken in a trial of the OX40 agonist ivuxolimab. The clonotype originates from an adult with an advanced solid tumor such as melanoma, head and neck, liver or kidney cancer. The CDR3 sequence is CASSRDRGDQETQYF. The CDR3 nucleotides are TGTGCCAGCTCACGGGACAGGGGCGACCAAGAGACCCAGTACTTC.